Following are 32 T cell receptor beta chains from one sample sequenced in a study of tumor-infiltrating lymphocytes in primary liver carcinoma. The tissue used was unsorted bulk material of roughly 17-33 mg. RNA and DNA were co-extracted from it with the AllPrep DNA/RNA mini kit. TCR beta cDNA was reverse-transcribed from about 0.45 ug of total RNA. The reaction used a constant-region primer and ProtoScript II reverse transcriptase. Employing slightly modified ARM-PCR, three nested multiplex PCR rounds were run, and these gave rise to the TCR beta libraries. TRBV1-TRBV30 forward primers and a C-beta reverse primer were used in the first two PCR rounds, which each ran for approximately 11 cycles. Via MiXCR, TCRdb re-called the multiplex PCR reads, giving one row per CDR3 protein. Among tens of thousands of distinct CDR3 sequences listed, roughly 73% were seen once. Sequencing was done on a sample of liver tumor tissue from sampling region 2. Subset here: tumor region T2, inferior pole. The source is a man aged 35 to 55 with primary liver carcinoma and hepatitis B virus infection.

Turning to this clonotype: This likely comes from a read error, as the CDR3 has no conserved phenylalanine or tryptophan at its end. The gene calls are TRBV12-3 or TRBV12-4 and TRBJ1-1; the D gene is possibly TRBD1 (5 bases). The ends were cut back, 3 bases at V and 3 bases at J, with 11 bases in the middle. The CDR3 runs to 14 residues. The CDR3 loop reads CASSLGLMDTEAFY. CDR3 DNA sequence: TGTGCCAGCAGTTTGGGGCTGATGGACACTGAAGCTTTCTAT.

The rearrangement joins TRBV6-2 or TRBV6-3 to TRBJ1-1; the D gene is possibly TRBD1 (6 bases). CDR1 and CDR2 from the germline V gene are MNHEY and SVGEGT. The CDR3 extends over 16 amino acids. Trimming left V 6 bases short and J 5 bases short, with 22 bases between. The CDR3 DNA reads TGTGCCAGCAGCTGCTCACCTTACAGGGTGCGGACTGAAGCTTTCTTT. This codes for CASSCSPYRVRTEAFF.

This clonotype has a handful of counts. The junction departs from germline at one end; a sequencing error may be responsible. This rearrangement joins TRBV29-1 to TRBJ2-2, with D tentatively TRBD1 or TRBD2 (5 bases each). Germline CDR1 reads SQVTM; CDR2 reads ANQGSEA. The CDR3 has 14 residues. This CDR3 reads CSVLSPGPTGELFF. CDR3 DNA sequence: TGCAGCGTCCTCAGTCCGGGACCCACCGGGGAGCTGTTCTTC.

The V and J genes are TRBV6-5 and TRBJ2-7; 7 bases are shared with TRBD1. In germline, CDR1 is MNHEY, CDR2 SVGAGI. The CDR3 runs to 15 residues. With 6 bases clipped from V and 3 bases from J, the junction kept 11 bases outside the gene matches. CDR3 DNA: TGTGCCAGCAGCCTGAGGGGGCTCGGTATCTACGAGCAGTACTTC. It specifies CASSLRGLGIYEQYF.

V gene TRBV4-3 combines with J gene TRBJ2-7; the D gene is possibly TRBD1 (7 bases). V gave up 3 bases and J gave up 4 bases, with 16 bases separating them. The length of the CDR3 is 15 residues. Germline V gene data show CDR1 as LGHNA and CDR2 as YSLEER. The CDR3 nucleotides are TGCGCCAGCAGCCATGATAAGGGGGCGGGATACGAGCAGTACTTC. It encodes CASSHDKGAGYEQYF.

This chain joins TRBV20-1 and TRBJ2-7; no clear D. The germline gives CDR1 DFQATT, CDR2 SNEGSKA (reference sequence). Trimming left V 1 base short and J 4 bases short, with 8 bases between. CDR3 length: 12 amino acids. The CDR3: CSARGGKYEQYF. The CDR3 nucleotides are TGCAGTGCTAGAGGAGGTAAATACGAGCAGTACTTC.

A single count supports this clonotype. Germline and junction disagree at one end, which may indicate a read error. J is TRBJ2-1 and V is TRBV30; TRBD2 might be the D (6 bases). Per the germline V gene, CDR1 is GTSNPN and CDR2 is SVGIG (reference sequence). This CDR3 is 14 amino acids long. For the CDR3, the DNA is TGTGCCTGGAGTGTCGGGCGGGAACACCGTGAGCAGTCCTTC. Amino acids: CAWSVGREHREQSF. Variable domain in full (rest from reference TRBV30 and TRBJ2-1): SQTIHQWPATLVQPVGSPLSLECTVEGTSNPNLYWYRQAAGRGLQLLFYSVGIGQISSEVPQNLSASRPQDRQFILSSKKLLLSDSGFYLCAWSVGREHREQSFGPGTRLTVL.

For this clonotype: The germline gene is not matched at one end of the junction; a read error may be the cause. The CDR3 protein is CRVEDFTGGTGTQYF. CDR3 in DNA: TGCAGGGTTGAAGATTTTACGGGGGGAACAGGTACGCAGTATTTT. This chain links TRBV29-1 with TRBJ2-3; TRBD2 matches at 7 bases. CDR1 is SQVTM, CDR2 ANQGSEA, per germline. The CDR3 runs 15 residues.

The gene calls are TRBV6-6 and TRBJ1-2, with 8 bases matching TRBD1. Germline CDR1 MNHNY, CDR2 SVGAGI (reference sequence). CDR3 size: 12 residues. Losses at the gene ends were 11 bases for V and 7 bases for J; bases not matched to a gene: 9. This CDR3 is CACGQGDRGYTF. CDR3 bases: TGTGCCTGCGGACAGGGTGATCGTGGCTACACCTTC.

About this clonotype: The junction and the germline gene differ at one end; a read error may be behind it. The V and J genes are TRBV6-6 and TRBJ2-1; D might be TRBD2 (5 bases). The CDR3 sequence is 14 residues long. Germline V gene sequence: CDR1 MNHNY, CDR2 SVGAGI (reference sequence). This CDR3 is CVSSSQTTPLAQFF. CDR3 nucleotides: TGTGTCAGCAGTTCCCAGACTACCCCCCTCGCGCAGTTCTTC.

This clonotype appeared a few times. The junction differs from germline at one of its ends, possibly a read error. The chain combines TRBV11-3 with TRBJ2-1; possibly TRBD2 for D (6 bases). CDR3 length: 17 residues. Germline V gene sequence: CDR1 SGHNT, CDR2 YENEEA. CDR3 nucleotides: TGTACCAGCAGCTTAGGCGTACCGGGACTCCCCCACGGTGAGCAGTTCTTC. Translating it yields CTSSLGVPGLPHGEQFF.

V usage is TRBV28 and J usage is TRBJ2-5; either TRBD1 or TRBD2 may supply D (5 bases each). V was pared by 5 bases and J by 6 bases, with 16 bases between. Germline V lookup: CDR1 MDHEN, CDR2 SYDVKM. The length of the CDR3 is 14 residues. The CDR3 DNA reads TGTGCCAGCAGTAGGGACCACCTCATGCAGACCCAGTACTTC. It encodes CASSRDHLMQTQYF.

In the case of this clonotype: Mismatch with germline at one junction end may stem from a read error. The chain has TRBV6-1 and TRBJ1-1; no reliable D call. Germline CDR1 reads MNHNS; CDR2 reads SASEGT. The CDR3 consists of 13 residues. The CDR3 spells CGSSDALGPEAFF. CDR3 nucleotide sequence: TGTGGCAGCAGTGATGCGCTAGGGCCTGAAGCTTTCTTT.

With respect to this clonotype: The junction differs from germline at one of its ends, possibly a read error. V usage is TRBV11-2 and J usage is TRBJ2-3; 8 bases align to TRBD2. This CDR3 is 14 amino acids long. Germline assignment: CDR1 SGHAT and CDR2 FQNNGV. The CDR3 protein is CASSLAGCGDTQYF. CDR3 nucleotide sequence: TGTGCTAGCAGTTTAGCGGGATGCGGGGATACGCAGTATTTT.

This clonotype was counted between two and nine times. The junction departs from the called germline gene at one end, perhaps through a read error. V gene TRBV12-3 or TRBV12-4 combines with J gene TRBJ2-3; TRBD2 matches 12 bases. The CDR3 extends over 16 amino acids. CDR3: CASSPRTSGVTDRQYF. The CDR3 bases are TGTGCCAGCAGTCCGAGGACTAGCGGGGTCACAGATAGGCAGTATTTT.

Comment on this clonotype: One end of the junction does not line up with germline, which may come from a read error. The gene calls are TRBV5-1 and TRBJ2-5; perhaps TRBD1 as D (6 bases). CDR3 length: 15 residues. Germline lookup yields CDR1 SGHRS and CDR2 YFSETQ. The CDR3 sequence is CARSPLGVRGETQYF. CDR3 bases: TGCGCCCGCAGCCCATTGGGGGTCAGGGGAGAGACCCAGTACTTC.

About this clonotype: The CDR3 ends on some other residue instead of the conserved phenylalanine or tryptophan, so this is likely a read error. The V and J genes are TRBV6-5 and TRBJ2-1, with 7 nucleotides matching TRBD2. The V gene's germline CDR1 is MNHEY and CDR2 SVGAGI. V was pared by 6 bases and J by 4 bases, with 9 bases of the junction left unmatched. This CDR3 has 15 residues. The CDR3 DNA reads TGTGCCAGCAGCCCCTCGGCCGGGGGGTACAATGAGCAGTTCTCC. Its translation: CASSPSAGGYNEQFS.

Concerning this clonotype itself: A read error may be the cause here, since a much bigger clone is one base away. The V gene is TRBV7-9, the J gene TRBJ2-2, with D perhaps TRBD2 (5 bases). This CDR3 has 16 residues. CDR1 SEHNR and CDR2 FQNEAQ come from the germline V gene (reference sequence). CDR3 sequence reads: CASSYAQRAFIGEPFF. The CDR3 DNA reads TGTGCCAGCAGCTATGCGCAAAGGGCCTTTATCGGGGAGCCGTTTTTT.

This clonotype was detected ten times or more. The V gene is TRBV7-9, the J gene TRBJ1-3; D gene ambiguous. Trimming left V 5 bases short and J 2 bases short, with 7 bases between. Germline CDR1 and CDR2: SEHNR and FQNEAQ (reference sequence). The CDR3 extends over 13 amino acids. CDR3 sequence reads: CASSPNPGNTIYF. The DNA of the CDR3 is TGTGCCAGCAGCCCCAATCCTGGAAACACCATATATTTT.

In the case of this clonotype: The germline gene is not matched at one end of the junction; a read error may be the cause. The chain joins TRBV28 to TRBJ2-7; TRBD2 matches at 7 bases. From germline, CDR1 is MDHEN and CDR2 SYDVKM. The CDR3 has 14 amino acids. The CDR3 reads CAILVGGSSYEQYF. The CDR3 region has the DNA TGTGCCATCCTAGTGGGAGGGAGCTCCTACGAGCAGTATTTC.

In regard to this clonotype: At one end, the junction sequence differs from germline, possibly due to a read error. The chain recombines TRBV11-2 with TRBJ2-3, with D perhaps matching TRBD2 (6 bases). This CDR3 region has 14 residues. Germline V lookup: CDR1 SGHAT, CDR2 FQNNGV. This CDR3 reads CASSLLDGGSTQYF. The CDR3 DNA reads as TGTGCCAGTAGCTTACTTGATGGAGGGAGCACGCAGTATTTT.

This clonotype was counted a single time. The junction shows a germline mismatch at one end, possibly a read error. This chain joins TRBV25-1 and TRBJ1-5; TRBD1 matches at 9 bases. The CDR3 is made up of 15 amino acids. Per germline, CDR1 MGHDK and CDR2 SYGVNS. In DNA form, the CDR3 reads TGTGCCACCATTACCCGGGAGACAGGGGGTCAGTCCCAGCATTTT. Amino acids: CATITRETGGQSQHF.

In this sample, this clonotype turned up once. The CDR3 nucleotides are TGTGCCAGCAGCTTCAGGGACGTTGGAAACACCATATATTTT. Protein: CASSFRDVGNTIYF. This sequence joins TRBV5-6 and TRBJ1-3, with D possibly matching TRBD1 (5 bases). V lost 2 bases to trimming and J lost 3 bases, with 9 bases between them. This CDR3 has 14 residues. Germline values: CDR1 SGHDT, CDR2 YYEEEE.

Concerning this clonotype: One end of the junction is discordant with germline, which a read error may explain. The genes are TRBV11-1 and TRBJ2-1; D may match TRBD1 or TRBD2 (5 bases each). CDR3 length: 14 residues. Germline CDR1 reads SGHAT; CDR2 reads FQDESV (reference sequence). The CDR3, as DNA: TGTGCAAGCAGCTTAGGCACAGCGGACAATGAGCAGTTCTTT. As protein: CASSLGTADNEQFF.

In the case of this clonotype: A junction boundary mismatches the germline segment, possibly from a read error. V usage is TRBV5-1 and J usage is TRBJ2-1; D might be TRBD1 (6 bases). CDR1 is SGHRS and CDR2 is YFSETQ in the germline V gene. The CDR3 is made up of 13 amino acids. The CDR3 sequence: CAISLGGDNEQSF. The DNA of the CDR3 is TGCGCCATCAGCTTAGGTGGGGACAATGAGCAGTCCTTC.

This clonotype was observed a single time. The junction departs from the called germline gene at one end, perhaps through a read error. V usage is TRBV6-6 and J usage is TRBJ2-1; D gene uncertain. CDR1 is MNHNY and CDR2 is SVGAGI in the germline V gene (reference sequence). The CDR3 runs to 12 residues. The CDR3 sequence: CASSYLSDEQFF. The CDR3 nucleotides read TGTGCAAGCAGTTACTTGTCAGATGAGCAGTTCTTC.

Regarding this clonotype: This likely comes from a read error, as the CDR3 has no conserved phenylalanine or tryptophan at its end. The rearrangement uses TRBV7-9 and TRBJ2-5, with D uncertain. The ends were cut back, 1 base at V and 5 bases at J, with 8 bases in the middle. Germline values: CDR1 SEHNR, CDR2 FQNEAQ (reference sequence). This CDR3 is built from 13 residues. The CDR3 region has the DNA TGTGCCAGCAGCTTAGAGGGTTCGGAGACCCAGTACATC. Translating it yields CASSLEGSETQYI.

On this clonotype: At one end the junction does not follow the germline gene, possibly because of a read error. The chain uses TRBV10-2 and TRBJ2-7, with TRBD1 identical over 8 bases. This CDR3 comprises 15 residues. Germline CDR1 is WSHSY and CDR2 is SAAADI. In DNA form, the CDR3 reads TGCGCCAGCAGTGACCCAGGACAGGGCTTATACGAGCAGCATTTC. It encodes CASSDPGQGLYEQHF.

This clonotype was seen repeatedly, ten times or more. The chain joins TRBV4-2 to TRBJ2-7, with 9 bases identical to TRBD1. Losses at the gene ends were 4 bases for V and 5 bases for J; bases not matched to a gene: 6. Germline-derived CDR1 and CDR2 are LGHNA and YNFKEQ. This CDR3 comprises 14 residues. The CDR3 DNA reads as TGTGCCAGCAGCCCTCCGGGACAGGGCAACGAGCAGTACTTC. This codes for CASSPPGQGNEQYF.

Points on this clonotype: The junction shows a germline mismatch at one end, possibly a read error. The CDR3 nucleotides are TGTGCCAGCAGCCAAGAAGGCTTGACAGGGGGTCGTATTTCCTCTGGAAAGACCATATACTTT. Its protein product is CASSQEGLTGGRISSGKTIYF. This chain connects TRBV4-2 to TRBJ1-3, with 9 positions matching TRBD1. The CDR3 is 21 residues long. Germline-derived CDR1 and CDR2 are LGHNA and YNFKEQ.

To note about this clonotype: This sequence may be a read error, since a much larger clone differs from it by one base. The chain couples TRBV7-3 to TRBJ2-1; the match to TRBD1 covers 7 bases. The germline gives CDR1 SGHTA, CDR2 FQGTGA. There are 14 residues in the CDR3. The CDR3 loop reads CASSLDRAGNERFF. The CDR3 coding sequence is TGTGCCAGCAGCTTAGACAGGGCAGGTAATGAGCGGTTCTTC.

The chain combines TRBV11-3 with TRBJ1-1, with a possible D match to TRBD1 (6 bases). The CDR3 extends over 15 amino acids. Germline V CDR1 and CDR2: SGHNT, YENEEA. V lost 5 bases and J 3 bases, leaving 16 bases between the germline ends. The CDR3 DNA follows: TGTGCCAGCAGCCGCGGGGGGTCAGGGGACACTGAAGCTTTCTTT. Translating gives CASSRGGSGDTEAFF.